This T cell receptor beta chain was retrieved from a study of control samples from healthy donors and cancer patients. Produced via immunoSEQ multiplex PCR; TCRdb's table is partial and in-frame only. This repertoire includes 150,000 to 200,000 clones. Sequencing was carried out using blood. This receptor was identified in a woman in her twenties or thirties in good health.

DNA for the CDR3: TGTGCCAGCAGCTTAGGGAAGGAAAAACTGTTTTTT. The encoded protein is CASSLGKEKLFF. V is TRBV11-2 and J is TRBJ1-4; D ambiguous. The V gene's germline CDR1 is SGHAT and CDR2 FQNNGV. The CDR3 loop spans 12 amino acids. Trimming took 1 base from V and 8 from J, leaving 5 bases between them.